This TCR beta chain was recorded in a study of cytomegalovirus exposure and HLA in healthy donors. Study-level results: Productive rates of about 90% or about 30% were seen for most TCR beta V segments in an earlier analysis.

60 Vbeta and 13 Jbeta primers were used in PCR. This table comes from immunoSEQ multiplex PCR, and its TCRdb copy is limited to in-frame clones, with some not included. The table lists 120,000 or so clones, about 68% of them singletons. Though probably carrying unrecorded immune exposures, donors were nominally healthy at sampling. With regard to this clone: Antigen: not known.

Germline V gene data show CDR1 as MNHNS and CDR2 as SASEGT. V lost 5 bases, J lost 7 bases, and 9 bases lay in between. This CDR3 has 12 amino acids. The V gene is TRBV6-1, the J gene TRBJ1-3; D is ambiguous. Sequencing used PBMCs. The TCR was taken from a man aged 35 to 55 in good health and CMV-seropositive. CDR3 nucleotides: TGTGCCAGCAGTTCGACCGGGAACACCATATATTTT. This gives the protein CASSSTGNTIYF.